The 24 T cell receptor beta chains listed next were all sequenced from one sample in a study of neurological immune-mediated disorders. MiXCR, run by TCRdb on the 5' RACE reads, gives a single entry per CDR3 protein. Of 33,000 or so distinct CDR3 sequences listed, around 6.8% are singletons. Sequenced input: PBMCs. The receptors derive from a woman between 40 and 50 years old in good health.

Many counts were recorded for this clonotype. The genes are TRBV29-1 and TRBJ1-1; no clear D gene. The CDR3 is made up of 12 amino acids. V was pared by 0 bases and J by 11 bases, with 13 bases between. Germline CDR1 is SQVTM and CDR2 is ANQGSEA. The CDR3 region has the DNA TGCAGCGTTGAAGAAAGTAGTCCTTCTGCTTTCTTT. Encoded protein: CSVEESSPSAFF.

This clonotype has at least ten counts. The gene calls are TRBV11-2 and TRBJ1-6; no reliable D call. V shed 2 bases and J shed 8 bases, with 7 bases lying between them. This CDR3 has 13 amino acids. Looked up from germline, CDR1 is SGHAT and CDR2 is FQNNGV. CDR3 residues: CASSLRGDSPLHF. In nucleotides, the CDR3 is TGTGCCAGCAGCTTACGGGGAGATTCACCCCTCCACTTT.

At least ten counts were recorded for this clonotype. The chain has TRBV7-2 and TRBJ2-1; the D is unclear. Germline loops: CDR1 SGHTA, CDR2 FQGNSA. V was trimmed by 3 bases and J by 8 bases, leaving 8 bases between them. CDR3 length equals 12 residues. The CDR3 reads CASSFSSHEQFF. The DNA of the CDR3 is TGTGCCAGCAGCTTTTCCTCGCATGAGCAGTTCTTC.

There are many counts of this clonotype. The CDR3 bases are TGCGCCAGCAACTCAGGGGGACTAGCGGGCCAAGAGACCCAGTACTTC. Translating gives CASNSGGLAGQETQYF. The V and J genes are TRBV5-1 and TRBJ2-5; 12 bases are a match to TRBD2. The junction had 7 bases not matched to a gene; V was cut back by 6 bases and J by 1 base. The CDR3 length is 16 residues. Per germline, CDR1 SGHRS and CDR2 YFSETQ.

This clonotype was picked up many times. The chain uses TRBV6-5 and TRBJ1-4; a weak D match, TRBD1 (5 bases). Trimming stripped 4 bases from V and 7 bases from J, with 13 bases between. The germline V gene encodes CDR1 MNHEY and CDR2 SVGAGI. The CDR3 length is 14 residues. CDR3 residues: CASSLTEGTEKLFF. CDR3 coding DNA: TGTGCCAGCAGTTTGACAGAGGGTACTGAAAAACTGTTTTTT.

In this sample, this clonotype turned up many times. The chain links TRBV25-1 to TRBJ1-2; D perhaps matches TRBD1 (5 bases). Trimming shortened V by 2 bases and J by 2 bases, and 18 bases separated the two germline ends. From germline, CDR1 is MGHDK and CDR2 SYGVNS. This CDR3 has 17 amino acids. Here the CDR3 DNA reads TGTGCCAGCAGTGAAATGGCCTCCCCGCAGGGAAACTATGGCTACACCTTC. Protein: CASSEMASPQGNYGYTF.

This clonotype was observed many times. This sequence joins TRBV5-1 and TRBJ1-2; maybe TRBD1 (5 bases). CDR1 and CDR2 from the germline V gene are SGHRS and YFSETQ. The V end lost 4 bases, the J end lost 2 bases, and 9 bases lay between the germline ends. The CDR3 covers 13 residues. As DNA, the CDR3 is TGCGCCAGCAGCCCTGACAGAAACTATGGCTACACCTTC. Translated, it gives CASSPDRNYGYTF. The whole variable domain, filled in from reference TRBV5-1 and TRBJ1-2, reads KAGVTQTPRYLIKTRGQQVTLSCSPISGHRSVSWYQQTPGQGLQFLFEYFSETQRNKGNFPGRFSGRQFSNSRSEMNVSTLELGDSALYLCASSPDRNYGYTFGSGTRLTVV.

This clonotype appeared many times. The V and J genes are TRBV27 and TRBJ2-7; the D call may be TRBD1 or TRBD2 (5 bases each). The germline CDR1 and CDR2 sequences are MNHEY and SMNVEV (reference sequence). This CDR3 has 14 residues. Trimming left V 2 bases short and J 5 bases short, with 13 bases between. CDR3 sequence: CASSLGTAYDEQYF. The DNA for the CDR3 is TGTGCCAGCAGTTTAGGGACCGCCTACGACGAGCAGTACTTC.

In its sample, this clonotype was seen many times. The chain recombines TRBV3-1 with TRBJ2-3; TRBD2 agrees at 11 bases. Unmatched junction bases numbered 19, after V lost 5 bases and J lost 0 bases. This CDR3 is built from 21 residues. The germline CDR1 and CDR2 sequences are LGHDT and YNNKEL (reference sequence). Here the CDR3 DNA reads TGTGCCAGCAGCACCCCCGGGACTAGCGGATCACCTAGGCCTAGCACAGATACGCAGTATTTT. The encoded protein is CASSTPGTSGSPRPSTDTQYF.

This clonotype was observed at least ten times. The chain links TRBV12-3 or TRBV12-4 to TRBJ2-2; D unresolved. Trimming shortened V by 6 bases and J by 7 bases, and 6 bases separated the two germline ends. CDR3 length: 11 amino acids. The CDR3 DNA reads as TGTGCCAGCAGCGTGAGCGGGGAGCTGTTTTTT. Translation: CASSVSGELFF.

This clonotype occurred many times. The chain employs TRBV29-1 and TRBJ1-2, with D possibly matching TRBD1 (6 bases). Trimming pared 5 bases from V and 6 bases from J, leaving 7 bases between. The CDR3 totals 10 residues. Germline CDR1 is SQVTM and CDR2 is ANQGSEA. CDR3 residues: CSVSGDGYTF. CDR3 nucleotide sequence: TGCAGCGTTTCAGGGGATGGCTACACCTTC.

This clonotype appeared many times. V is TRBV12-3 or TRBV12-4 and J is TRBJ1-1, with a weak D call TRBD1 (6 bases). V was shortened by 5 bases and J by 4 bases, with 20 bases between the two germline ends. The CDR3 covers 16 residues. CDR3 region: CASSPGILQGSTEAFF. As DNA, the CDR3 is TGTGCCAGCAGTCCCGGAATCTTGCAGGGGAGCACTGAAGCTTTCTTT.

This clonotype was picked up many times. This chain connects TRBV7-8 to TRBJ2-7; 8 nucleotides match TRBD1. The length of the CDR3 is 18 residues. Per germline, CDR1 SGHVS and CDR2 FQNEAQ. Trimming took 0 bases from V and 0 from J; bases not matched to a gene: 10. CDR3: CASSLALIDRGPSYEQYV. The CDR3 region has the DNA TGTGCCAGCAGCTTAGCCCTAATTGACAGGGGCCCCTCCTACGAGCAGTACGTC.

This clonotype was recorded many times. The V gene is TRBV7-2, the J gene TRBJ2-2; a possible D gene is TRBD1 (5 bases). This CDR3 contains 13 residues. Trimming stripped 0 bases from V and 7 bases from J, with 6 bases between. Germline CDR1 is SGHTA and CDR2 is FQGNSA. Written as DNA, the CDR3 is TGTGCCAGCAGCTTAGCGCAGGGCGGGGAGCTGTTTTTT. This encodes CASSLAQGGELFF.

This clonotype has ten or more counts. The V gene is TRBV6-2 or TRBV6-3, the J gene TRBJ2-1; TRBD1 matches 7 bases. This CDR3 is 16 amino acids long. Germline values: CDR1 MNHEY, CDR2 SVGEGT. V shed 4 bases and J 4 bases; nucleotides not matched to a gene: 10. CDR3 sequence: CASSLGPSRGYNEQFF. Written as DNA, the CDR3 is TGTGCCAGCAGTTTAGGGCCCAGCAGGGGGTACAATGAGCAGTTCTTC.

Ten or more counts support this clonotype. The chain has TRBV5-1 and TRBJ2-3; possible D gene TRBD2, 7 bases. Germline CDR1 and CDR2: SGHRS and YFSETQ. V was shortened by 1 base and J by 0 bases, with 12 bases between the two germline ends. The CDR3 is 16 amino acids. The DNA of the CDR3 is TGCGCCAGCAGCTTGCTGGGGGGGCATAGCACAGATACGCAGTATTTT. Its translation is CASSLLGGHSTDTQYF. Drawing the rest from reference TRBV5-1 and TRBJ2-3, the complete variable domain is KAGVTQTPRYLIKTRGQQVTLSCSPISGHRSVSWYQQTPGQGLQFLFEYFSETQRNKGNFPGRFSGRQFSNSRSEMNVSTLELGDSALYLCASSLLGGHSTDTQYFGPGTRLTVL.

This clonotype was recorded at least ten times. The rearrangement joins TRBV5-1 to TRBJ2-7, with D possibly TRBD2 on 6 matching bases. Germline CDR1 is SGHRS and CDR2 is YFSETQ. The CDR3 runs to 15 residues. Trimming removed 4 bases from V and 0 bases from J, with 14 bases in between. In nucleotides, the CDR3 is TGCGCCAGCAGCCCGGGACTGTTAAGCTCCTACGAGCAGTACTTC. This encodes CASSPGLLSSYEQYF.

This clonotype has a count of ten or more. CDR3 sequence reads: CASSPSDGSYEQYV. The CDR3 DNA reads as TGTGCCAGCAGTCCGTCGGACGGGTCCTACGAGCAGTACGTC. This chain links TRBV6-5 with TRBJ2-7; no definite D call. The germline gives CDR1 MNHEY, CDR2 SVGAGI. The CDR3 has 14 amino acids. Trimming left V 5 bases short and J 1 base short, with 12 bases between.

This clonotype was seen repeatedly, ten times or more. This chain uses TRBV28 with TRBJ1-1; D gene unclear. V lost 5 bases, J lost 0 bases, and 13 bases lay in between. In germline, CDR1 is MDHEN, CDR2 SYDVKM. The length of the CDR3 is 15 residues. In DNA form, the CDR3 reads TGTGCCAGCAGTGTCGTCGGACCGCTGAACACTGAAGCTTTCTTT. It encodes CASSVVGPLNTEAFF.

This clonotype was detected ten times or more. The V and J genes are TRBV28 and TRBJ2-7, with 9 bases aligning to TRBD2. The CDR3 loop spans 14 amino acids. The V gene end was trimmed by 4 bases and the J gene end by 5 bases; junction bases not matched to a gene: 6. Germline V gene lookup returns CDR1 MDHEN and CDR2 SYDVKM. The CDR3 protein is CASSSGLAPNEQYF. In DNA form, the CDR3 reads TGTGCCAGCAGTTCAGGACTAGCGCCCAACGAGCAGTACTTC.

The genes are TRBV7-9 and TRBJ2-3; no definite D call. Germline loops: CDR1 SEHNR, CDR2 FQNEAQ (reference sequence). This CDR3 has 15 amino acids. Trimming removed 1 base at V and 4 bases at J, with 12 bases between. Written as DNA, the CDR3 is TGTGCCAGCAGCTTAGAGAGGTACAGCGCAGATACGCAGTATTTT. Protein sequence: CASSLERYSADTQYF.

A note on this clonotype: The conserved phenylalanine or tryptophan normally closing the CDR3 is absent here, so this likely arose from a read error. J is TRBJ2-7 and V is TRBV5-1, with D possibly matching TRBD2 (6 bases). V lost 2 bases and J 1 base, leaving 10 bases between the germline ends. The CDR3 sequence is 14 residues long. Germline V gene sequence: CDR1 SGHRS, CDR2 YFSETQ. For the CDR3, the DNA is TGCGCCAGCAGCTTCCCTGGAGGGTCCTACGAGCAGTACATT. Translated, it gives CASSFPGGSYEQYI.

This clonotype was counted a few times. The V and J genes are TRBV6-2 or TRBV6-3 and TRBJ2-1, with 9 nucleotides matching TRBD2. With 7 bases clipped from V and 4 bases from J, the junction kept 20 bases outside the gene matches. The V gene's germline CDR1 is MNHEY and CDR2 SVGEGT. The CDR3 runs 19 residues. The CDR3 here is CASNSGTSYLAGFYNEQFF. CDR3 nucleotides: TGTGCCAGCAACTCCGGGACTAGCTACCTGGCGGGGTTTTACAATGAGCAGTTCTTC.

Ten or more counts support this clonotype. The chain couples TRBV10-3 to TRBJ1-2, with 9 bases lining up with TRBD1. The germline V gene has CDR1 ENHRY and CDR2 SYGVKD. The CDR3 consists of 18 residues. The ends lost 6 bases at V and 0 bases at J; junction bases unmatched: 14. The CDR3: CAISLPRQGEPSNYGYTF. CDR3 sequence (DNA): TGTGCCATCAGCCTTCCTCGACAGGGGGAACCCTCTAACTATGGCTACACCTTC.